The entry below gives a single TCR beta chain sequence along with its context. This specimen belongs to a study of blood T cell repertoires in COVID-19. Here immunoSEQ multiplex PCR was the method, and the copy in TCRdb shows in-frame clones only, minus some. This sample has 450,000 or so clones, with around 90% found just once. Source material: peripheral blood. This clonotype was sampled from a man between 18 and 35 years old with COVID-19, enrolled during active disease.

Written as DNA, the CDR3 is TGCGCCAGCAGTGAAGGCAGGGGAGCGTTGTACGAGCAGTACTTC. Protein: CASSEGRGALYEQYF. The genes are TRBV10-2 and TRBJ2-7, with D perhaps matching TRBD1 (6 bases). CDR1 is WSHSY and CDR2 is SAAADI in the germline V gene. Trimming cost V 3 bases and J 4 bases, with 16 bases left between them. The CDR3 runs 15 residues.